This entry describes one TCR beta chain. This record belongs to a study of Ad26.COV2.S vaccination and SARS-CoV-2 variants. Study summary: Ad26.COV2.S, an intramuscular injection, was given once or twice 56 days apart.

As for treatment: around 19 received Ad26.COV2.S at low or high dose, single or two shots; roughly five received placebo; per-sample allocation not given. After the first vaccine or placebo injection, samples were drawn on day 63. What was given as vaccine was an Ad26 vector encoding Wuhan-strain SARS-CoV-2 spike. The protocol was immunoSEQ multiplex PCR, while the TCRdb copy is restricted to in-frame clones and leaves out a portion. The data hold 350,000 to 400,000 clones, with around nine tenths observed a single time. V dropped 6 bases and J dropped 3; count of bases not matched to a gene: 9. The CDR3 has 15 amino acids. From germline, CDR1 is MNHEY and CDR2 SMNVEV (reference sequence).

This chain uses TRBV27 with TRBJ2-7; 9 nucleotides line up with TRBD1. This TCR was sampled from a person aged 18-65 years who received the Ad26.COV2.S COVID-19 vaccine or a placebo. This material consisted of peripheral blood, taken in a trial of Ad26.COV2.S vaccine versus placebo. This CDR3 is CASREVGTGSYEQYF. The CDR3 DNA is TGTGCCAGCAGAGAAGTAGGGACAGGGAGCTACGAGCAGTACTTC.